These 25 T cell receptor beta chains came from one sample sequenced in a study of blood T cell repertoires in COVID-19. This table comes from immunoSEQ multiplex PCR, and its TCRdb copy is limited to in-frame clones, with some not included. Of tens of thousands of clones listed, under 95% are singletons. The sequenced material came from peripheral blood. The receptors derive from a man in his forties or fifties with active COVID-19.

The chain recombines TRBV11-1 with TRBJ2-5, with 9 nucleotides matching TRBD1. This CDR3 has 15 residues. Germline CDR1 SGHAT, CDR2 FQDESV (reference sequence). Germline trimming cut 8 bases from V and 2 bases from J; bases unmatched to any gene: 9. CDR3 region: CASGSWGQGQETQYF. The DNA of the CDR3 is TGTGCCAGCGGCTCCTGGGGACAGGGACAAGAGACCCAGTACTTC.

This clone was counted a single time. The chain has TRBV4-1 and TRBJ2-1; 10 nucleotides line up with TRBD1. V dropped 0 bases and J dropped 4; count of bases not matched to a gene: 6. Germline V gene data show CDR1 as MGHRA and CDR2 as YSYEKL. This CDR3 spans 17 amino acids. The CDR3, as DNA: TGCGCCAGCAGCCAAGATGGACCGGGACAGGGGTACAATGAGCAGTTCTTC. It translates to CASSQDGPGQGYNEQFF.

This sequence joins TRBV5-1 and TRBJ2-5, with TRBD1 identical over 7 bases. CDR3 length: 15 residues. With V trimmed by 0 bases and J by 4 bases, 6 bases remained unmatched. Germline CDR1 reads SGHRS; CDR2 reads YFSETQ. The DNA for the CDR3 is TGCGCCAGCAGCTTGGGGGACAGCCGCGGAGAGACCCAGTACTTC. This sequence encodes CASSLGDSRGETQYF.

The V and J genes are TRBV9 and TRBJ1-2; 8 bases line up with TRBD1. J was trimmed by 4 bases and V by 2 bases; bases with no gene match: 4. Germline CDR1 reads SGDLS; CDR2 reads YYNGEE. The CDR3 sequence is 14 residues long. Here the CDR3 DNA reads TGTGCCAGCAGCGTCGACAGGGGAGGCTATGGCTACACCTTC. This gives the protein CASSVDRGGYGYTF.

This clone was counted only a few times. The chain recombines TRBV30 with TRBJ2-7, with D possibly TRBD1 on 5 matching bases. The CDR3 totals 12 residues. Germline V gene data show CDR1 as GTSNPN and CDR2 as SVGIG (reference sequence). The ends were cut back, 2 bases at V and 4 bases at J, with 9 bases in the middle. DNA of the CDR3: TGTGCCTGGAGTCCAGGGTGGTACGAGCAGTACTTC. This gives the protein CAWSPGWYEQYF.

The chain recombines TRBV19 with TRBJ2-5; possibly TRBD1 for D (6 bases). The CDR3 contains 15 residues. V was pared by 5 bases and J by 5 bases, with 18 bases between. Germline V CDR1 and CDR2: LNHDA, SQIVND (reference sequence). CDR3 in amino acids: CASSPQGQLGETQYF. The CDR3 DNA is TGTGCCAGTAGTCCCCAGGGGCAGTTAGGGGAGACCCAGTACTTC. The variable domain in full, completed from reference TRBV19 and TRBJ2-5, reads DGGITQSPKYLFRKEGQNVTLSCEQNLNHDAMYWYRQDPGQGLRLIYYSQIVNDFQKGDIAEGYSVSREKKESFPLTVTSAQKNPTAFYLCASSPQGQLGETQYFGPGTRLLVL.

CDR3 region: CASRQQGGLTEAFF. CDR3 DNA sequence: TGCGCCAGTCGCCAGCAGGGAGGACTCACTGAAGCTTTCTTT. The chain recombines TRBV5-1 with TRBJ1-1; possibly TRBD1 for D (5 bases). The V end was cut by 8 bases, the J end by 4 bases, with 18 bases between. The CDR3 contains 14 residues. Germline V gene sequence: CDR1 SGHRS, CDR2 YFSETQ.

CDR3 nucleotides: TGTGCCAGCAGTGACGGGCAGGGTGAGGATACGCAGTATTTT. Translation gives CASSDGQGEDTQYF. The rearrangement joins TRBV6-4 to TRBJ2-3; maybe TRBD1 (5 bases). The length of the CDR3 is 14 residues. The germline CDR1 and CDR2 sequences are MRHNA and SNTAGT. Between the trimmed V and J ends, which lost 2 bases and 6 bases, there was a span of 12 bases.

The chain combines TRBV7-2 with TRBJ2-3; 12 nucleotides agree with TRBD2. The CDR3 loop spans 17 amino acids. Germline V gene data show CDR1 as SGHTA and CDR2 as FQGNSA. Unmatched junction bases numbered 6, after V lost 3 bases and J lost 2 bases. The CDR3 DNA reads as TGTGCCAGCAGCTTCCTCCTAGCGGGGGGGCACACAGATACGCAGTATTTT. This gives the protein CASSFLLAGGHTDTQYF. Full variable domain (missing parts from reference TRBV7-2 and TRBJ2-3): GAGVSQSPSNKVTEKGKDVELRCDPISGHTALYWYRQSLGQGLEFLIYFQGNSAPDKSGLPSDRFSAERTGGSVSTLTIQRTQQEDSAVYLCASSFLLAGGHTDTQYFGPGTRLTVL.

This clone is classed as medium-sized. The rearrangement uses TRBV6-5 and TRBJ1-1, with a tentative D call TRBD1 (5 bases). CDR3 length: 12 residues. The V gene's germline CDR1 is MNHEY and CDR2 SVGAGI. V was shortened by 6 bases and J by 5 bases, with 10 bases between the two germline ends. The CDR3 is CASSFSGTEAFF. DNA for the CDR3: TGTGCCAGCAGCTTCTCAGGGACTGAAGCTTTCTTT.

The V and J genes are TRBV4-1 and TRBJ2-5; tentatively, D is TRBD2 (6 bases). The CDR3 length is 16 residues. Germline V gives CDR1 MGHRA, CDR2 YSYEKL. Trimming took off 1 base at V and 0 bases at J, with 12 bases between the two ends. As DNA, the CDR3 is TGCGCCAGCAGCCAAGGGGCGGCTAGCGACCAAGAGACCCAGTACTTC. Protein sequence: CASSQGAASDQETQYF.

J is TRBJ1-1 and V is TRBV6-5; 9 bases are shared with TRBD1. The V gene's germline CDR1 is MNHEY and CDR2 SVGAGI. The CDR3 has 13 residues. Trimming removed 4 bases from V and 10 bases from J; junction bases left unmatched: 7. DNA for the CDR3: TGTGCCAGCAGTTCAGGACAGGGGATAAGAGCTTTCTTT. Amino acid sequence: CASSSGQGIRAFF.

CDR3 sequence: CASTDRGGQETQYF. The CDR3 coding sequence is TGTGCCAGCACGGACAGGGGAGGCCAAGAGACCCAGTACTTC. The rearrangement links TRBV3-1 (or the pseudogene TRBV3-2) to TRBJ2-5; 9 bases are shared with TRBD1. This CDR3 is built from 14 residues. The V and J ends lost 7 bases and 1 base, in that order; junction bases with no gene match: 4. Per the germline V gene, CDR1 is LGHDT and CDR2 is YNNKEL (reference sequence).

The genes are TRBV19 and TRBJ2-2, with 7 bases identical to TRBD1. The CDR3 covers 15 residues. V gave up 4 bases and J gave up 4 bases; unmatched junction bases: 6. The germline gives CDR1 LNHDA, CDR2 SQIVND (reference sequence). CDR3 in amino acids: CASSKDRAVTGELFF. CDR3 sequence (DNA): TGTGCCAGTAGTAAAGACAGGGCAGTCACCGGGGAGCTGTTTTTT.

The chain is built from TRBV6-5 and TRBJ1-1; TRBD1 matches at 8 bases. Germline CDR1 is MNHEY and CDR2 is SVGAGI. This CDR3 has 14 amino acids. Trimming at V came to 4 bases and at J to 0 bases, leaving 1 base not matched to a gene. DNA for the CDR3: TGTGCCAGCAGTTCGGGACAGGTGAACACTGAAGCTTTCTTT. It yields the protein CASSSGQVNTEAFF.

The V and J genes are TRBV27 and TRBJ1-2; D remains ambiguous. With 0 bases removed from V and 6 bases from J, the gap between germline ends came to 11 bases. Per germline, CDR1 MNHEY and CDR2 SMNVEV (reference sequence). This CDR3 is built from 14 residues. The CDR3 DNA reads TGTGCCAGCAGTTTATCGAGGTCGGGGAATGGCTACACCTTC. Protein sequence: CASSLSRSGNGYTF.

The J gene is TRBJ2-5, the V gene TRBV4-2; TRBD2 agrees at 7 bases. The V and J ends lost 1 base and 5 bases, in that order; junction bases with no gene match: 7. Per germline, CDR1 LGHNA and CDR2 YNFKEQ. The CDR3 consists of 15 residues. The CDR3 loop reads CASSQGGQGGETQYF. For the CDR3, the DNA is TGTGCCAGCAGCCAAGGAGGGCAGGGAGGGGAGACCCAGTACTTC.

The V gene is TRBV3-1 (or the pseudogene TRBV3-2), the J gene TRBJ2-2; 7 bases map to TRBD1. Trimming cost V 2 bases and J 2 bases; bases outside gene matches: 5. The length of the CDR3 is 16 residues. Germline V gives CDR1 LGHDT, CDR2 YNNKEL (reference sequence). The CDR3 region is CASSQLYRGNTGELFF. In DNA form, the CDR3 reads TGTGCCAGCAGCCAATTATACAGGGGTAACACCGGGGAGCTGTTTTTT.

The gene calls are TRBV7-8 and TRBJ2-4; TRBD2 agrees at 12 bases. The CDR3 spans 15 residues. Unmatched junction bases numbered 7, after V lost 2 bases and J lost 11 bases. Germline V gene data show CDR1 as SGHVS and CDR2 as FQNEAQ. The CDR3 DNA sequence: TGTGCCAGCAGCTTATCATCTAGCGGGAGGGCCTTTCAGTACTTC. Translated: CASSLSSSGRAFQYF.

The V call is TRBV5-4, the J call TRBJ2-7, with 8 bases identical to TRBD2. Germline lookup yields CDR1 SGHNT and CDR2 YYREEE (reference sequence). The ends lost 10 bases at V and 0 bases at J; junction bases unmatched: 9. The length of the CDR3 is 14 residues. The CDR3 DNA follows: TGTGCCTTCCTGTCTAGCGGGCCCTCCTACGAGCAGTACTTC. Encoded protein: CAFLSSGPSYEQYF.

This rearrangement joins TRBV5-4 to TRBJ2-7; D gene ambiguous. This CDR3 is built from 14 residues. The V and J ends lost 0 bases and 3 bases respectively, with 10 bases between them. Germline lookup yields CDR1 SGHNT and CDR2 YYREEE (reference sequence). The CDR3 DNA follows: TGTGCCAGCAGCTTGGGGAGTTTCGGCTACGAGCAGTACTTC. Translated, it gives CASSLGSFGYEQYF.

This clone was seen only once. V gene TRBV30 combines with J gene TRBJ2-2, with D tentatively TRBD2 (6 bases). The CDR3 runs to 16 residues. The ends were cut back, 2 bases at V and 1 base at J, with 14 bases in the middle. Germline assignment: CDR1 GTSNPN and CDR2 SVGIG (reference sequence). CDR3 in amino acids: CAWSRGSAQNTGELFF. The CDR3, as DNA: TGTGCCTGGAGTCGGGGGTCCGCCCAGAACACCGGGGAGCTGTTTTTT.

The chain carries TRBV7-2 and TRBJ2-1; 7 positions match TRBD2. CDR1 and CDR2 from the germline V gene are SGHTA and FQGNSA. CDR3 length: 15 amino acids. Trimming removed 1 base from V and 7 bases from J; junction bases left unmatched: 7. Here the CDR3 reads CASSLVSGAGNEQFF. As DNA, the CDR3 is TGTGCCAGCAGCTTAGTGTCGGGAGCGGGAAATGAGCAGTTCTTC.

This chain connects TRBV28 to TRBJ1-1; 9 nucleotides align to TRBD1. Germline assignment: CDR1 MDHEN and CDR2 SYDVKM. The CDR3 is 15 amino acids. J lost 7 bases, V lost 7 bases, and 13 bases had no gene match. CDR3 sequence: CASTAGTGSFGEAFF. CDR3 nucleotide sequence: TGTGCCAGCACCGCCGGGACAGGGAGTTTCGGTGAAGCTTTCTTT.

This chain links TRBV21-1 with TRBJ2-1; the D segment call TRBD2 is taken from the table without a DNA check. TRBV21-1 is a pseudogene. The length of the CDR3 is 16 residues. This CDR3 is CASSKRVRNTYNEQFF. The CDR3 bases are TGTGCCAGCAGCAAACGGGTGCGGAATACCTACAATGAGCAGTTCTTC.